The entry that follows covers one T cell receptor (beta chain) sequence. Its target is unknown. The sample originates from a study of CXCR3-negative and CXCR3-positive naive CD8 T cells. Preparation of TRB cDNA libraries relied on 5' RACE carrying UMI labels. One entry per CDR3 protein, without DNA, is what TCRdb gives after re-calling the 5' RACE reads. The sample data list under 110,000 distinct CDR3 sequences. The CDR3 has 15 amino acids. CDR1 SGHTA and CDR2 FQGTGA come from the germline V gene. Study-level findings and limits: No difference in surface CD5 was seen between naive subsets, and TCR strength was inferred from TRB CDR3 properties. More hydrophobic TRB CDR3s were found in CXCR3-positive naive cells than in CXCR3-negative naive cells.

Each CD8+ T cell subset was flow-sorted in triplicate. Every sort contained 300,000 cells. Naive CD8+ T cells were CD45RO-CCR7+CD27+CD95-. The material sequenced was naive CXCR3+ CD8+ T cells from blood. The subset denotes: CD45RO-CCR7+CD27+CD95- naive CD8+ T cells expressing CXCR3 (TNR3+). The TCR was taken from a human donor in good health. Some clones in this sample may be carry-over from other donors' samples. The V and J genes are TRBV7-3 and TRBJ2-1. The CDR3 region is CASSLDPQGSNEQFF.